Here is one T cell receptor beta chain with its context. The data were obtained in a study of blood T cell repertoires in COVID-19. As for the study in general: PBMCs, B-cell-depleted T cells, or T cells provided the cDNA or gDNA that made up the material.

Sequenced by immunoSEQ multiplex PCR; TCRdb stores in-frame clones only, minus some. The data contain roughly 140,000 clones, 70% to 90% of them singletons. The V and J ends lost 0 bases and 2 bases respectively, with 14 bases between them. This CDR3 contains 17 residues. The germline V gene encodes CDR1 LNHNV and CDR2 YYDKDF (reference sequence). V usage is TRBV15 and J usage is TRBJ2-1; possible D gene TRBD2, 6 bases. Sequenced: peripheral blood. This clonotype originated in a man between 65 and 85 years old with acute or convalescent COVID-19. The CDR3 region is CATSREGGARPYNEQFF. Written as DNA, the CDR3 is TGTGCCACCAGCAGAGAAGGAGGGGCGCGGCCCTACAATGAGCAGTTCTTC.